What follows are 9 T cell receptor beta chains derived from one specimen sequenced in a study of blood T cell repertoires in COVID-19. Using immunoSEQ multiplex PCR, the repertoire was profiled, and TCRdb retains in-frame clones only, with some absent. The sample lists approximately 500,000 clones, about 88% occurring once. Sequenced input: peripheral blood. The receptor set was obtained from a woman between 45 and 65 years old with COVID-19, enrolled during active disease.

The V call is TRBV4-1, the J call TRBJ1-1; D may be TRBD1 (6 bases). Germline CDR1 is MGHRA and CDR2 is YSYEKL. Trimming left V 1 base short and J 5 bases short, with 14 bases between. The CDR3 sequence is 15 residues long. In DNA form, the CDR3 reads TGCGCCAGCAGCCAAGTGGGGGGGCTTGGGACTGAAGCTTTCTTT. Protein sequence: CASSQVGGLGTEAFF.

The chain employs TRBV5-4 and TRBJ2-5; D unresolved. Germline CDR1 SGHNT, CDR2 YYREEE (reference sequence). The CDR3 extends over 14 amino acids. V lost 4 bases to trimming and J lost 5 bases, with 15 bases between them. The CDR3 sequence is CASSPGGFMETQYF. As DNA, the CDR3 is TGTGCCAGCAGCCCAGGTGGGTTTATGGAGACCCAGTACTTC.

The chain combines TRBV2 with TRBJ2-3; 7 bases agree with TRBD1. V shed 8 bases and J 2 bases; nucleotides not matched to a gene: 7. The CDR3 length is 14 residues. CDR1 and CDR2 from the germline V gene are SNHLY and FYNNEI. This CDR3 is CASSTGDNTDTQYF. CDR3 nucleotides: TGTGCCAGCTCAACAGGGGATAACACAGATACGCAGTATTTT.

With respect to this clone: The junction differs from germline at one of its ends, possibly a read error. The rearrangement joins TRBV27 to TRBJ1-5; D gene ambiguous. The CDR3 totals 14 residues. Germline lookup yields CDR1 MNHEY and CDR2 SMNVEV (reference sequence). The CDR3 bases are TGTGCCAGCAGTTCGTCGGGGAGCACTCAGCCCCAGCATTTT. Amino acids: CASSSSGSTQPQHF.

The genes are TRBV6-4 and TRBJ1-1, with 9 positions matching TRBD1. Germline V gives CDR1 MRHNA, CDR2 SNTAGT. J was trimmed by 7 bases and V by 4 bases; bases with no gene match: 13. This CDR3 is built from 16 residues. DNA of the CDR3: TGTGCCAGCAGTGCCTCCGACAGGGGGGAATTGGATGAAGCTTTCTTT. Its translation is CASSASDRGELDEAFF.

V usage is TRBV30 and J usage is TRBJ2-3, with a possible D match to TRBD2 (5 bases). The CDR3 contains 16 residues. Per germline, CDR1 GTSNPN and CDR2 SVGIG (reference sequence). V lost 0 bases to trimming and J lost 14 bases, with 27 bases between them. The CDR3: CAWSVNLGLGTRSGYF. The CDR3 DNA follows: TGTGCCTGGAGTGTAAATCTGGGCTTAGGCACCCGGAGCGGGTATTTT.

The genes are TRBV10-2 and TRBJ2-2, with 13 nucleotides matching TRBD2. V shed 6 bases, J shed 4 bases, and the junction held 8 bases outside the gene matches. In germline, CDR1 is WSHSY, CDR2 SAAADI. The CDR3 has 17 residues. This CDR3 reads CASSGTSGEGPTGELFF. DNA of the CDR3: TGCGCCAGCAGCGGGACTAGCGGGGAGGGGCCCACCGGGGAGCTGTTTTTT.

This chain uses TRBV12-3 or TRBV12-4 with TRBJ1-4, with D unclear. V lost 5 bases to trimming and J lost 8 bases, with 12 bases between them. The CDR3 contains 13 residues. The chain's CDR3 is CASSVGIQEKLFF. The CDR3 region has the DNA TGTGCCAGCAGTGTCGGGATCCAAGAAAAACTGTTTTTT.

The chain couples TRBV15 to TRBJ1-2, with 7 bases fitting TRBD1. With V trimmed by 5 bases and J by 4 bases, 7 bases remained unmatched. Germline CDR1 reads LNHNV; CDR2 reads YYDKDF (reference sequence). The CDR3 extends over 14 amino acids. The CDR3 region has the DNA TGTGCCACCAGCCCCCGGACAGGCTCCTATGGCTACACCTTC. It translates to CATSPRTGSYGYTF. Full variable domain (remainder filled in from reference TRBV15 and TRBJ1-2): DAMVIQNPRYQVTQFGKPVTLSCSQTLNHNVMYWYQQKSSQAPKLLFHYYDKDFNNEADTPDNFQSRRPNTSFCFLDIRSPGLGDTAMYLCATSPRTGSYGYTFGSGTRLTVV.